The 3 T cell receptor beta chains reported below all come from one sample, sequenced in a study of graft-versus-host responses after intestinal transplantation. The assay was immunoSEQ multiplex PCR, and TCRdb's table has in-frame clones only and misses some. The table records some 45,000 clones, roughly 91% of them present only once. The sequencing here drew on PBMCs, taken 524 days after transplant. All receptors come from a human patient who received an intestinal transplant, so some T cells may come from the graft donor.

This sequence joins TRBV7-6 and TRBJ2-1, with TRBD2 as a possible D gene (9 bases). This CDR3 comprises 18 residues. CDR1 and CDR2 (germline): SGHVS, FNYEAQ. V lost 5 bases, J lost 7 bases, and 27 bases lay in between. CDR3 sequence: CASSPRGRLAGGRNEQFF. CDR3 coding DNA: TGTGCCAGCAGCCCCAGGGGGCGGCTGGCGGGAGGGCGGAATGAGCAGTTCTTC.

The rearrangement joins TRBV6-1 to TRBJ1-4, with TRBD1 matching over 9 bases. V trimming: 3 bases; J trimming: 8 bases; junction bases outside the gene matches: 7. This CDR3 comprises 15 residues. Looked up from germline, CDR1 is MNHNS and CDR2 is SASEGT. The CDR3 loop is CASSEKGQGKEKLFF. In nucleotides, the CDR3 is TGTGCCAGCAGTGAGAAAGGACAGGGGAAAGAAAAACTGTTTTTT.

V usage is TRBV9 and J usage is TRBJ2-7; D might be TRBD1 (6 bases). The CDR3 spans 13 residues. Germline V CDR1 and CDR2: SGDLS, YYNGEE. The germline V and J ends were trimmed by 3 bases and 4 bases, with 11 bases remaining between them. The CDR3 sequence is CASSDGTSYEQYF. The DNA of the CDR3 is TGTGCCAGCAGCGACGGGACATCTTACGAGCAGTACTTC. The entire variable domain, with the rest obtained from reference TRBV9 and TRBJ2-7, is as follows: DSGVTQTPKHLITATGQRVTLRCSPRSGDLSVYWYQQSLDQGLQFLIQYYNGEERAKGNILERFSAQQFPDLHSELNLSSLELGDSALYFCASSDGTSYEQYFGPGTRLTVT.